Described below is a single T cell receptor (beta chain) sequence and its context. The CDR3 sequence is 15 residues long. V gave up 7 bases and J gave up 1 base; unmatched junction bases: 8. Germline values: CDR1 SGHTA, CDR2 FQGNSA. The source of the sample is a study of blood T cells in healthy people across ages. A J-beta primer mix and a sample-barcoded 5' primer were used in a second PCR of about 6 to 12 cycles. Each CDR3 protein gets one entry after TCRdb re-called the 5' RACE reads with MiXCR. The sample has about 830,000 distinct CDR3 sequences, 55% to 65% seen once. Donors ranged from 6 to 90 years old and were healthy Caucasians in Russia.

The J gene is TRBJ2-3, the V gene TRBV7-2; TRBD1 matches at 7 bases. This TCR derives from a man under 40 in good health. The sequenced sample consisted of blood. The CDR3 reads CASIAPGGGTDTQYF. As DNA, the CDR3 is TGTGCCAGCATCGCCCCAGGGGGTGGCACAGATACGCAGTATTTT.